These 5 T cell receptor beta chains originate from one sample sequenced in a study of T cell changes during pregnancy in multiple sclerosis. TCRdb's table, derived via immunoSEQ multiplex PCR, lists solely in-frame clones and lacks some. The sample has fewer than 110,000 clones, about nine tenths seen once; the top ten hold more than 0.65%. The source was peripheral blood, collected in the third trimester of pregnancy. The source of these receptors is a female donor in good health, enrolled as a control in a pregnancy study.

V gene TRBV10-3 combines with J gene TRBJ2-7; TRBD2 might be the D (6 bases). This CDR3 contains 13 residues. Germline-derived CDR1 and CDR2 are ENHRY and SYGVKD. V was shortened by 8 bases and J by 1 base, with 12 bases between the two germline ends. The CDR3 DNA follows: TGTGCCATCTTGGGGGACTTATCCTACGAGCAGTACTTC. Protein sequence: CAILGDLSYEQYF.

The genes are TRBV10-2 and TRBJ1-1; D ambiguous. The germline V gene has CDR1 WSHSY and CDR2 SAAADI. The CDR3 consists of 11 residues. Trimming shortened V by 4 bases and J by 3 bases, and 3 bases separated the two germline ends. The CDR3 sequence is CASSADTEAFF. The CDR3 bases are TGCGCCAGCAGTGCAGACACTGAAGCTTTCTTT.

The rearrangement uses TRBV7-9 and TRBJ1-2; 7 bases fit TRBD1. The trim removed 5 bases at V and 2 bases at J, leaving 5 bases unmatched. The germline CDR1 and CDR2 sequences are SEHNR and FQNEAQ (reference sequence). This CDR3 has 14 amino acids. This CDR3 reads CASSEGGQNYGYTF. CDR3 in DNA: TGTGCCAGCAGCGAAGGGGGACAGAACTATGGCTACACCTTC.

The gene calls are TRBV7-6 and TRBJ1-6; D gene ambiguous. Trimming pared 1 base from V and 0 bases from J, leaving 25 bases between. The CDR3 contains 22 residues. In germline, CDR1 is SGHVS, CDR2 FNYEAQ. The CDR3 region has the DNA TGTGCCAGCAGCTTAGTACCCATGTCTCGAGGGCCCGAGAGCTCCTATAATTCACCCCTCCACTTT. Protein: CASSLVPMSRGPESSYNSPLHF.

The CDR3 loop reads CASSYRENEQFF. As DNA, the CDR3 is TGTGCCAGCAGCTACAGGGAGAATGAGCAGTTCTTC. V and J are TRBV13 and TRBJ2-1; D possibly corresponds to TRBD1 (6 bases). The CDR3 contains 12 residues. CDR1 PRHDT and CDR2 FYEKMQ come from the germline V gene (reference sequence). V gave up 4 bases and J gave up 7 bases, with 8 bases separating them.